These T cell receptor beta chains were read from a single sample in a study of blood T cell repertoires in COVID-19. Assay used: immunoSEQ multiplex PCR; TCRdb lists only in-frame clones, some missing. The sample records 180,000 or so clones, 75% to 80% being singletons. Specimen: peripheral blood. The receptors stem from a woman in her forties or fifties with active or convalescent COVID-19. CDR3s include the opening cysteine and the closing phenylalanine or tryptophan. Fields, in order: CDR3 length, clone size, D gene, J gene, V gene, CDR3 protein, CDR3 DNA. The D gene is left open where the match is weak. Rows give clone size only sometimes, using once, few, many, or a class for an expanded clone.

cdr3_length: 15
clone_size: -
d_call: -
j_call: TRBJ2-7
v_call: TRBV2
cdr3_aa: CASSLPRLPEAEQYF
cdr3_nt: TGTGCCAGCAGTCTTCCTAGACTCCCCGAGGCCGAGCAGTACTTC

cdr3_length: 16
clone_size: -
d_call: TRBD2
j_call: TRBJ2-1
v_call: TRBV4-3
cdr3_aa: CASSQEASGRAREQFF
cdr3_nt: TGCGCCAGCAGCCAAGAAGCAAGCGGGAGGGCCCGTGAGCAGTTCTTC

cdr3_length: 14
clone_size: -
d_call: -
j_call: TRBJ1-2
v_call: TRBV28
cdr3_aa: CASSLLRVRDGYTF
cdr3_nt: TGTGCCAGCAGTTTACTCAGGGTTCGGGATGGCTACACCTTC

cdr3_length: 17
clone_size: -
d_call: TRBD2
j_call: TRBJ2-4
v_call: TRBV7-2
cdr3_aa: CASSPLGGRGAKNIQYF
cdr3_nt: TGTGCCAGCAGCCCGTTGGGGGGGAGAGGGGCCAAAAACATTCAGTACTTC

cdr3_length: 16
clone_size: -
d_call: -
j_call: TRBJ2-5
v_call: TRBV20-1
cdr3_aa: CSASMLPLRGRETQYF
cdr3_nt: TGCAGTGCTAGTATGCTTCCGCTTCGGGGGAGAGAGACCCAGTACTTC

cdr3_length: 16
clone_size: -
d_call: TRBD2
j_call: TRBJ2-1
v_call: TRBV4-3
cdr3_aa: CASSRLLAGGPGEQFF
cdr3_nt: TGCGCCAGCAGCCGCTTACTAGCGGGAGGGCCCGGTGAGCAGTTCTTC

cdr3_length: 13
clone_size: -
d_call: TRBD1
j_call: TRBJ2-7
v_call: TRBV6-5
cdr3_aa: CASRSTGRYEQYF
cdr3_nt: TGTGCCAGCAGGTCGACAGGGCGCTACGAGCAGTACTTC

cdr3_length: 11
clone_size: -
d_call: -
j_call: TRBJ2-3
v_call: TRBV30
cdr3_aa: CAWSVRDTQYF
cdr3_nt: TGTGCCTGGAGTGTACGGGATACGCAGTATTTT

cdr3_length: 21
clone_size: -
d_call: TRBD2
j_call: TRBJ2-3
v_call: TRBV15
cdr3_aa: CATSRDGVYSGGAFGTDTQYF
cdr3_nt: TGTGCCACCAGCAGAGATGGGGTTTACAGCGGGGGGGCCTTCGGCACAGATACGCAGTATTTT

cdr3_length: 14
clone_size: -
d_call: -
j_call: TRBJ2-1
v_call: TRBV5-1
cdr3_aa: CASSLEPRVGEQFF
cdr3_nt: TGCGCCAGCAGCTTGGAGCCACGGGTGGGTGAGCAGTTCTTC

cdr3_length: 12
clone_size: -
d_call: -
j_call: TRBJ2-3
v_call: TRBV9
cdr3_aa: CASSVGGHTQYF
cdr3_nt: TGTGCCAGCAGCGTAGGGGGGCATACGCAGTATTTT

cdr3_length: 14
clone_size: -
d_call: TRBD2
j_call: TRBJ2-7
v_call: TRBV19
cdr3_aa: CASMGGTPPYEQYF
cdr3_nt: TGTGCCAGTATGGGGGGGACGCCACCCTACGAGCAGTACTTC

cdr3_length: 16
clone_size: -
d_call: TRBD1
j_call: TRBJ2-7
v_call: TRBV7-8
cdr3_aa: CASSLLGGGQTYEQYF
cdr3_nt: TGTGCCAGCAGCCTCCTGGGTGGGGGACAGACATACGAGCAGTACTTC

cdr3_length: 14
clone_size: -
d_call: TRBD2
j_call: TRBJ2-7
v_call: TRBV27
cdr3_aa: CASTSAGGSYEQYF
cdr3_nt: TGTGCCAGCACTAGCGCGGGAGGCTCCTACGAGCAGTACTTC

cdr3_length: 13
clone_size: -
d_call: TRBD1
j_call: TRBJ1-2
v_call: TRBV2
cdr3_aa: CASSEDRDYGYTF
cdr3_nt: TGTGCCAGCAGTGAGGACAGGGACTATGGCTACACCTTC

cdr3_length: 15
clone_size: -
d_call: -
j_call: TRBJ2-2
v_call: TRBV21-1
cdr3_aa: CASMGRGEEAGELFF
cdr3_nt: TGTGCCAGCATGGGGCGGGGTGAGGAGGCCGGGGAGCTGTTTTTT

cdr3_length: 17
clone_size: few
d_call: TRBD2
j_call: TRBJ2-3
v_call: TRBV4-3
cdr3_aa: CASSQDSGRGSTDTQYF
cdr3_nt: TGCGCCAGCAGCCAAGATTCCGGGCGGGGGAGCACAGATACGCAGTATTTT

cdr3_length: 13
clone_size: -
d_call: -
j_call: TRBJ1-1
v_call: TRBV6-5
cdr3_aa: CASRRPAGTEAFF
cdr3_nt: TGTGCCAGCAGGAGACCCGCGGGCACTGAAGCTTTCTTT

cdr3_length: 14
clone_size: -
d_call: -
j_call: TRBJ1-2
v_call: TRBV24-1
cdr3_aa: CATSQSQGQGGYTF
cdr3_nt: TGTGCCACCAGTCAAAGCCAGGGGCAGGGTGGCTACACCTTC

cdr3_length: 16
clone_size: once
d_call: -
j_call: TRBJ1-2
v_call: TRBV19
cdr3_aa: CASSISLGDTIYGYTF
cdr3_nt: TGTGCCAGTAGTATTAGTCTCGGCGACACGATCTATGGCTACACCTTC

cdr3_length: 13
clone_size: -
d_call: -
j_call: TRBJ1-1
v_call: TRBV19
cdr3_aa: CATSRAVDTEAFF
cdr3_nt: TGTGCCACCAGCAGGGCAGTGGACACTGAAGCTTTCTTT

cdr3_length: 15
clone_size: -
d_call: TRBD1
j_call: TRBJ1-2
v_call: TRBV5-5
cdr3_aa: CASSRGQGENYGYTF
cdr3_nt: TGTGCCAGCAGCCGCGGACAGGGCGAGAACTATGGCTACACCTTC

cdr3_length: 16
clone_size: -
d_call: TRBD1
j_call: TRBJ1-6
v_call: TRBV9
cdr3_aa: CASSGPGTGANSPLHF
cdr3_nt: TGTGCCAGCAGCGGCCCCGGGACAGGGGCTAATTCACCCCTCCACTTT

cdr3_length: 18
clone_size: once
d_call: TRBD2
j_call: TRBJ2-1
v_call: TRBV19
cdr3_aa: CASSYRGSGSGAYNEQFF
cdr3_nt: TGTGCCAGTAGTTATAGGGGAAGCGGGAGTGGGGCCTACAATGAGCAGTTCTTC

cdr3_length: 15
clone_size: -
d_call: -
j_call: TRBJ2-2
v_call: TRBV6-4
cdr3_aa: CASSDSGRGAGELFF
cdr3_nt: TGTGCCAGCAGTGACTCTGGGCGGGGTGCCGGGGAGCTGTTTTTT

cdr3_length: 13
clone_size: once
d_call: -
j_call: TRBJ1-2
v_call: TRBV7-9
cdr3_aa: CASSSAGNYGYTF
cdr3_nt: TGTGCCAGCAGCTCGGCCGGGAACTATGGCTACACCTTC

cdr3_length: 11
clone_size: -
d_call: TRBD2
j_call: TRBJ2-5
v_call: TRBV12-3/TRBV12-4
cdr3_aa: CASSRGEAQYF
cdr3_nt: TGTGCCAGCAGTCGGGGGGAGGCCCAGTACTTC

cdr3_length: 13
clone_size: few
d_call: -
j_call: TRBJ2-7
v_call: TRBV7-8
cdr3_aa: CASSLPGSYEQYF
cdr3_nt: TGTGCCAGCAGCTTACCAGGGTCGTACGAGCAGTACTTC

cdr3_length: 14
clone_size: -
d_call: -
j_call: TRBJ1-2
v_call: TRBV7-9
cdr3_aa: CASSFDRQGDGYTF
cdr3_nt: TGTGCCAGCAGCTTTGATCGGCAGGGTGATGGCTACACCTTC

cdr3_length: 16
clone_size: -
d_call: TRBD1
j_call: TRBJ1-2
v_call: TRBV19
cdr3_aa: CASSRTRRDREVGYTF
cdr3_nt: TGTGCCAGTAGTCGAACCCGACGGGACAGGGAGGTTGGCTACACCTTC

cdr3_length: 18
clone_size: -
d_call: TRBD2
j_call: TRBJ2-3
v_call: TRBV2
cdr3_aa: CASRRSLVLALSTDTQYF
cdr3_nt: TGTGCCAGCAGGAGAAGTTTAGTACTAGCGCTTAGCACAGATACGCAGTATTTT

cdr3_length: 16
clone_size: few
d_call: -
j_call: TRBJ1-1
v_call: TRBV4-2
cdr3_aa: CASSQDQGELNTEAFF
cdr3_nt: TGTGCCAGCAGCCAAGATCAGGGTGAGTTGAACACTGAAGCTTTCTTT

cdr3_length: 16
clone_size: -
d_call: TRBD1
j_call: TRBJ2-2
v_call: TRBV7-9
cdr3_aa: CASSRGQGPNTGELFF
cdr3_nt: TGTGCCAGCAGCCGAGGACAGGGCCCGAACACCGGGGAGCTGTTTTTT

cdr3_length: 17
clone_size: many
d_call: TRBD2
j_call: TRBJ2-1
v_call: TRBV18
cdr3_aa: CASSPRTSGSSYNEQFF
cdr3_nt: TGTGCCAGCTCACCAAGGACTAGCGGGAGTTCCTACAATGAGCAGTTCTTC

cdr3_length: 15
clone_size: -
d_call: TRBD1
j_call: TRBJ1-6
v_call: TRBV2
cdr3_aa: CASTLDRIGNSPLHF
cdr3_nt: TGTGCCAGCACCCTGGACAGGATTGGTAATTCACCCCTCCACTTT

cdr3_length: 16
clone_size: -
d_call: TRBD1
j_call: TRBJ2-2
v_call: TRBV11-2
cdr3_aa: CASSSWTGGNTGELFF
cdr3_nt: TGTGCCAGCAGCTCGTGGACAGGGGGCAACACCGGGGAGCTGTTTTTT

cdr3_length: 15
clone_size: -
d_call: TRBD2
j_call: TRBJ2-2
v_call: TRBV6-5
cdr3_aa: CASRAGLAVTGELFF
cdr3_nt: TGTGCCAGCAGAGCGGGACTAGCGGTCACCGGGGAGCTGTTTTTT

cdr3_length: 11
clone_size: -
d_call: -
j_call: TRBJ1-1
v_call: TRBV30
cdr3_aa: CAWKGRAGAFF
cdr3_nt: TGTGCCTGGAAGGGGAGGGCTGGTGCTTTCTTT

cdr3_length: 13
clone_size: -
d_call: -
j_call: TRBJ2-3
v_call: TRBV3-1/TRBV3-2
cdr3_aa: CASSRQSTDTQYF
cdr3_nt: TGTGCCAGCAGCCGACAGAGCACAGATACGCAGTATTTT

cdr3_length: 14
clone_size: -
d_call: -
j_call: TRBJ1-5
v_call: TRBV3-1/TRBV3-2
cdr3_aa: CASSQDLAGQPQHF
cdr3_nt: TGTGCCAGCAGCCAAGATCTGGCGGGTCAGCCCCAGCATTTT

cdr3_length: 17
clone_size: -
d_call: -
j_call: TRBJ1-4
v_call: TRBV30
cdr3_aa: CAWSLWGPTATNEKLFF
cdr3_nt: TGTGCCTGGAGTTTATGGGGGCCCACTGCAACTAATGAAAAACTGTTTTTT